A single sample is the source of the 4 T cell receptor beta chains below, sequenced in a study of T cell responses to AZD1222 COVID-19 vaccine. The assay was immunoSEQ multiplex PCR, and TCRdb's table has in-frame clones only and misses some. The sample has 59,000 or so clones, around four fifths seen once. The specimen comprised peripheral blood, sampled on day 0 of AZD1222 vaccination. The receptors stem from an adult in good health.

The chain is built from TRBV7-8 and TRBJ2-1, with TRBD2 matching 7 bases. Looked up from germline, CDR1 is SGHVS and CDR2 is FQNEAQ. J lost 7 bases, V lost 1 base, and 7 bases had no gene match. The CDR3 spans 15 residues. The chain's CDR3 is CASSLEAGSKNEQFF. The CDR3 nucleotides are TGTGCCAGCAGCTTAGAAGCGGGGTCCAAAAATGAGCAGTTCTTC. Full variable domain (rest looked up from reference TRBV7-8 and TRBJ2-1): GAGVSQSPRYKVAKRGQDVALRCDPISGHVSLFWYQQALGQGPEFLTYFQNEAQLDKSGLPSDRFFAERPEGSVSTLKIQRTQQEDSAVYLCASSLEAGSKNEQFFGPGTRLTVL.

The table lists this clone with a few counts. V is TRBV2 and J is TRBJ1-1, with D perhaps matching TRBD1 (6 bases). The CDR3 loop spans 13 amino acids. V lost 8 bases to trimming and J lost 4 bases, with 14 bases between them. Per germline, CDR1 SNHLY and CDR2 FYNNEI. CDR3 DNA sequence: TGTGCCAGCCTTGCGGGGGGCCTCACTGAAGCTTTCTTT. It yields the protein CASLAGGLTEAFF.

The gene calls are TRBV15 and TRBJ2-5; 10 bases are a match to TRBD1. With V trimmed by 3 bases and J by 3 bases, 4 bases remained unmatched. Germline assignment: CDR1 LNHNV and CDR2 YYDKDF (reference sequence). CDR3 length: 15 residues. The CDR3 nucleotides read TGTGCCACCAGCAGCTTCGGACAGGGGGAAGAGACCCAGTACTTC. This gives the protein CATSSFGQGEETQYF.

This clone came up once. The gene calls are TRBV5-1 and TRBJ2-7; a weak D match, TRBD2 (6 bases). There are 15 residues in the CDR3. The germline CDR1 and CDR2 sequences are SGHRS and YFSETQ. Trimming removed 0 bases from V and 3 bases from J, with 13 bases in between. CDR3 loop: CASSLGAGRHYEQYF. CDR3 sequence (DNA): TGCGCCAGCAGCTTGGGGGCGGGAAGGCACTACGAGCAGTACTTC.